The text below deals with one TCR beta chain. This sample is drawn from a study of blood T cell repertoires in COVID-19. Overall study context: Material from acute and convalescent COVID-19 was sourced from the United States, Italy and Spain. PBMCs, B-cell-depleted T cells, or T cells provided the cDNA or gDNA that made up the material.

J lost 7 bases, V lost 3 bases, and 7 bases had no gene match. The CDR3 spans 15 residues. CDR1 SQVTM and CDR2 ANQGSEA come from the germline V gene. As originally analysed: Reference gene primer amplification in the assay estimated nucleated cell counts. Assay used: immunoSEQ multiplex PCR; TCRdb lists only in-frame clones, some missing. The V and J calls and clone size were taken over from that table, and D and trimming were inferred from the DNA. The sample has roughly 80,000 clones, roughly nine tenths seen once. This receptor was taken from a woman older than 75 with active or convalescent COVID-19. Source material: peripheral blood. The rearrangement joins TRBV29-1 to TRBJ2-3; 13 nucleotides line up with TRBD2. The CDR3 nucleotides read TGCAGCGTTGACGGGACTAGCGGGAACGTAAATACGCAGTATTTT. This translates into CSVDGTSGNVNTQYF.